The rows below give T cell receptor beta chains drawn from one sample of a study of blood T cell repertoires in COVID-19. This table comes from immunoSEQ multiplex PCR, and its TCRdb copy is limited to in-frame clones, with some not included. The table lists fewer than 350,000 clones, 90% of them singletons. Sequencing used peripheral blood. Receptors were obtained from a woman aged 25 to 39 with COVID-19, enrolled during active disease. Each CDR3 is given with its conserved first and last residue. D genes are given only for firm matches. Expanded clones are given a class, and other clones once, few, many or no size at all.

TRBD1	TRBV27	-	TRBJ1-2	TGTGCCAGCAGTTTATCAGGCCCCGGACAGGGGGCTTTTAACTATGGCTACACCTTC	CASSLSGPGQGAFNYGYTF
TRBD2	TRBV10-3	-	TRBJ2-7	TGTGCCATCAGTGACTCGGCGGGAGGGTTCGAGCAGTACTTC	CAISDSAGGFEQYF
TRBD1	TRBV28	-	TRBJ2-2	TGTGCCAGCAGTCTTCGACAGGGGGTAGGCACCGGGGAGCTGTTTTTT	CASSLRQGVGTGELFF
-	TRBV7-9	once	TRBJ1-2	TGTGCCAGCAGCTTAGTGGACAGCTATGGCTACACCTTC	CASSLVDSYGYTF
-	TRBV5-8	-	TRBJ1-2	TGTGCCAGCAGCTGGTGGACAGTTAACTATGGCTACACCTTC	CASSWWTVNYGYTF
TRBD1	TRBV30	many	TRBJ1-5	TGTGCCTGGAGTGTAGGGACAGGGAGGCCCCAGCATTTT	CAWSVGTGRPQHF
-	TRBV7-2	-	TRBJ2-5	TGTGCCAGCAGCTTATCATACCAAGAGACCCAGTACTTC	CASSLSYQETQYF
TRBD2	TRBV4-1	-	TRBJ2-5	TGCGCCAGCAGCCAAGCGGGACTAGCGGGAGAGCCAGAGACCCAGTACTTC	CASSQAGLAGEPETQYF
TRBD2	TRBV3-1/TRBV3-2	-	TRBJ2-2	TGTGCCAGCAGCCAAGAGGGGCTAGCGGGAGGCGGCACCGGGGAGCTGTTTTTT	CASSQEGLAGGGTGELFF
TRBD2	TRBV4-2	-	TRBJ2-1	TGTGCCAGCAGCCTCCTTACGGGAGGCCTCAATGAGCAGTTCTTC	CASSLLTGGLNEQFF
-	TRBV5-1	-	TRBJ2-6	TGCGCCAGCAGCTTGCAGGGTAACTCTGGGGCCAACGTCCTGACTTTC	CASSLQGNSGANVLTF
-	TRBV4-1	-	TRBJ2-7	TGCGCCAGCAGCCAGGAGGCCCCCTACGAGCAGTACTTC	CASSQEAPYEQYF
-	TRBV9	-	TRBJ2-1	TGTGCCAGCGAACCGGGACACCACAATGAGCAGTTCTTC	CASEPGHHNEQFF
-	TRBV6-2/TRBV6-3	-	TRBJ1-1	TGTGCCAGCAGTTACTCGCAGGCCCACACTGAAGCTTTCTTT	CASSYSQAHTEAFF
-	TRBV15	-	TRBJ1-1	TGTGCCACCAGCAGAGGTTCGGGTGCTATGAACACTGAAGCTTTCTTT	CATSRGSGAMNTEAFF
-	TRBV6-6	-	TRBJ2-1	TGTGCCAGCAGTTACTCCATGGCGGGCGAGCAGTTCTTC	CASSYSMAGEQFF
-	TRBV5-1	-	TRBJ1-1	TGCGCCAGCAGCCCTGGGACAACGAACACTGAAGCTTTCTTT	CASSPGTTNTEAFF
TRBD1	TRBV4-1	-	TRBJ2-3	TGCGCCAGCAGCCGGGACGGACAGGGGGCAGGAGATACGCAGTATTTT	CASSRDGQGAGDTQYF
-	TRBV4-1	-	TRBJ2-3	TGCGCCAGCAGCCAAGAGGGGACTGGTTCCACAGATACGCAGTATTTT	CASSQEGTGSTDTQYF
TRBD1	TRBV19	-	TRBJ1-5	TGTGCCAGTAGTACGACAGGGGGCAATCAGCCCCAGCATTTT	CASSTTGGNQPQHF
-	TRBV10-2	-	TRBJ2-7	TGCGCCAGCAGTCTTCCCTCCTTCGAGCAGTACTTC	CASSLPSFEQYF
-	TRBV28	-	TRBJ2-5	TGTGCCAGCAGTTTGGAACAGGGAGGGTATTCGGGAGAGACCCAGTACTTC	CASSLEQGGYSGETQYF
TRBD1	TRBV15	-	TRBJ2-7	TGTGCCACCAGCGTAGACAGGGGAGCCTACGAGCAGTACTTC	CATSVDRGAYEQYF
TRBD1	TRBV4-1	-	TRBJ1-1	TGCGCCAGCAGCTTTCGACAGGGGGGCACTGAAGCTTTCTTT	CASSFRQGGTEAFF